This T cell receptor beta chain originates from a study of blood T cell repertoires in COVID-19 (dated by TCRdb to 2018 to 2020). Study-level background: Samples covering the acute and convalescent phases of COVID-19 were provided by collaborators in the United States, Italy and Spain. Deeply sampled blood TCRbeta repertoires from subjects exposed to, actively infected with, or recovered from COVID-19 were included in the dataset. A freely available public database, intended as a resource for researchers studying the immune response to SARS-CoV-2, is where the repertoires were released. Samples were obtained from the ongoing ImmuneRACE study (first 160 participants) and from 1,000 to 1,500 subjects provided by 6 global collaborators. Nearly every sample came with metadata listing a de-identified subject ID, COVID-19 status, age in years and sex. The material from the prospective study consisted of cDNA or gDNA derived from T cells, B-cell-depleted T cells, or PBMCs. Where available, HLA class I and class II types were taken from metadata supplied by the sample provider and were not determined by assay-based typing. On the study overall, not on this receptor specifically: Clinical and demographic metadata were provided uncurated, with the amount varying by source and participant.

In this sample, this clone turned up once. No cognate antigen has been identified for it. No clone much larger than this one lies a single base away; base qualities are absent. Samples from volunteer blood donors who had recovered from COVID-19 were contributed by a second Seattle source. Each collaborating institution followed its own protocols to collect whole blood in K2EDTA tubes. Collaborator samples were shipped for TCRbeta analysis as frozen whole blood, isolated PBMCs, or DNA extracted from either sample type. TCRbeta CDR3 regions were amplified from genomic DNA by means of the immunoSEQ Assay, a bias-controlled multiplex PCR. As for the original processing: Nucleated cell counts per sample were estimated from amplification of reference gene primers within the assay. Sequence reads were collapsed and filtered to measure the absolute abundance of every unique TCRbeta CDR3 rearrangement. For each sample, productive Simpson clonality was calculated as the square root of Simpson's diversity index over productive rearrangements. TCRdb holds this immuneACCESS table with in-frame rearrangements only. Some clones are missing; in checked studies, unresolved V genes explain under half, and the rest has no known cause. The DNA gave D and trimming, while V, J and clone size come from that table. The sample table holds about 190,000 clones, of which about 88% were seen once. The ten largest clones take up 5% to 8% of the sample.

The germline V gene (reference sequence) sets CDR1 to LNHDA and CDR2 to SQIVND. The CDR3 covers 14 residues, taking in both the cysteine and the phenylalanine. Only CDR3 DNA remains: 42 bases, in frame from the first base. V gives up 1 base and J gives up 3 bases, and the segment between their germline ends measures 10 bases. The V gene is TRBV19 and the J gene is TRBJ2-7; TRBD2 might be the D gene, on 5 matching bases. The sample taken for sequencing was peripheral blood. The TCR originated in a woman aged 40 to 50 who had recovered from COVID-19. In nucleotide form, the sequence is TGTGCCAGTAGTATAGCCCCGGGATTCTACGAGCAGTACTTC. Its protein product is CASSIAPGFYEQYF.